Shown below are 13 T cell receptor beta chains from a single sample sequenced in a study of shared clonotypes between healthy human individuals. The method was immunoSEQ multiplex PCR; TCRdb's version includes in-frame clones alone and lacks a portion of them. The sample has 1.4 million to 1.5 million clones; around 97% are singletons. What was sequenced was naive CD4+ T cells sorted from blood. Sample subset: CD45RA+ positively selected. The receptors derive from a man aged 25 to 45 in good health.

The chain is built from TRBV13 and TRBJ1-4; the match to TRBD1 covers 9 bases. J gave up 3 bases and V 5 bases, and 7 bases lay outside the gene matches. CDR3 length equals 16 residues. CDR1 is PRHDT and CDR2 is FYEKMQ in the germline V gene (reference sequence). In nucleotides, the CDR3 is TGTGCCAGCAGCCTCACAGGGGGCTTGGCTAATGAAAAACTGTTTTTT. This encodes CASSLTGGLANEKLFF.

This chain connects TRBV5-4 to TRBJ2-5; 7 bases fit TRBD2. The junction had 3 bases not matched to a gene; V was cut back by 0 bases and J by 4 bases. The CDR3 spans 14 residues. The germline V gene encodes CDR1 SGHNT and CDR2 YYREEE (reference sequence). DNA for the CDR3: TGTGCCAGCAGCTTGGATCCTAGCGGAGAGACCCAGTACTTC. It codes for CASSLDPSGETQYF.

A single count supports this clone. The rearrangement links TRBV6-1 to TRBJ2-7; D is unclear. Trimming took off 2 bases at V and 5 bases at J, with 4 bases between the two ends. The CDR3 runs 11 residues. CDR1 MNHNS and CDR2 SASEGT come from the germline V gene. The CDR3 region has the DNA TGTGCCAGCAGTGAAATTCACGAGCAGTACTTC. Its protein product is CASSEIHEQYF.

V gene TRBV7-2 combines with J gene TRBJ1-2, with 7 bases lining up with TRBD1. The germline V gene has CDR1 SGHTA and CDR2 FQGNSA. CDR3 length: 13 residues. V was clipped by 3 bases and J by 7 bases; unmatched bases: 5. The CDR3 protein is CASSFDRVGGYTF. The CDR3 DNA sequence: TGTGCCAGCAGCTTTGACAGGGTGGGTGGCTACACCTTC.

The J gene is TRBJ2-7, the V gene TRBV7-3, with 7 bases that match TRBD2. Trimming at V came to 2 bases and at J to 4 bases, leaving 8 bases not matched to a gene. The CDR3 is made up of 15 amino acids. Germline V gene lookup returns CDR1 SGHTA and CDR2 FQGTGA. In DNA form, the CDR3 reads TGTGCCAGCAGCTTAGGGCGGGGTAGCGGGTACGAGCAGTACTTC. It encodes CASSLGRGSGYEQYF.

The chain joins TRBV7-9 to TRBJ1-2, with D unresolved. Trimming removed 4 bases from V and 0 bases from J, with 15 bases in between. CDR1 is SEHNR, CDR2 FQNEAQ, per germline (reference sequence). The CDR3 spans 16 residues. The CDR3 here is CASSYEPRRTNYGYTF. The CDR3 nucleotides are TGTGCCAGCAGCTATGAACCTCGACGGACTAACTATGGCTACACCTTC.

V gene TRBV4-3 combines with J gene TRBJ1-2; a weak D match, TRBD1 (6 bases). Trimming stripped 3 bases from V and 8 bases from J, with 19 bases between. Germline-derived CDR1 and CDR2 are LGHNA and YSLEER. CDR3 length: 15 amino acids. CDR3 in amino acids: CASSQISGTLGGYTF. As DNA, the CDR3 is TGCGCCAGCAGCCAGATATCCGGGACACTTGGAGGCTACACCTTC.

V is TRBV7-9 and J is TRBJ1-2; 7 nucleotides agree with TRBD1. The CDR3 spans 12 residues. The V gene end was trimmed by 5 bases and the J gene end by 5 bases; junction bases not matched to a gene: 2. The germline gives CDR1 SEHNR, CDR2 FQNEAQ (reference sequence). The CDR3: CASSMTGYGYTF. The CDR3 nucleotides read TGTGCCAGCAGCATGACAGGGTATGGCTACACCTTC.

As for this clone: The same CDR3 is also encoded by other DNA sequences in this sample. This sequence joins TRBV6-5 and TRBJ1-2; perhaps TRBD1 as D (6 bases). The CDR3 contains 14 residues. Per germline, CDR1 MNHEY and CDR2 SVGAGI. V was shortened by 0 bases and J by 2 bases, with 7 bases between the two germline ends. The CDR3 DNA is TGTGCCAGCAGTTACTCGACAGGAAACTATGGCTACACCTTC. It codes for CASSYSTGNYGYTF.

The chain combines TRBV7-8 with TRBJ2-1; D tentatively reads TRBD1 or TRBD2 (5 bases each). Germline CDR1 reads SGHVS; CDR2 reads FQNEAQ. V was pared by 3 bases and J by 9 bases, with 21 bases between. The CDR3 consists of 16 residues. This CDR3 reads CASSLEVWGPGAEQFF. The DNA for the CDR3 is TGTGCCAGCAGCTTGGAGGTATGGGGCCCCGGTGCTGAGCAGTTCTTC.

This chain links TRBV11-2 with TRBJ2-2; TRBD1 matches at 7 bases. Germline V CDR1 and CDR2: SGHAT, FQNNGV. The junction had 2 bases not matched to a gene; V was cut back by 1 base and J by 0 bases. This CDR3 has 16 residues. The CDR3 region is CASSLGGTANTGELFF. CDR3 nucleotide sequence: TGTGCCAGCAGCTTAGGGGGGACAGCGAACACCGGGGAGCTGTTTTTT.

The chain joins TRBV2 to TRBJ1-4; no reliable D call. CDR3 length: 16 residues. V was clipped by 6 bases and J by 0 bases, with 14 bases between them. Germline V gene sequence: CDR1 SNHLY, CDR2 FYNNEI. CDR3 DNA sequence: TGTGCCAGCAGCCTAACGAGCGGGACAACTAATGAAAAACTGTTTTTT. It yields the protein CASSLTSGTTNEKLFF.

The CDR3 coding sequence is TGTGCCAGCACCCCCCCTGCAGATACGCAGTATTTT. It codes for CASTPPADTQYF. The rearrangement links TRBV7-2 to TRBJ2-3, with unresolved D. The V gene's germline CDR1 is SGHTA and CDR2 FQGNSA. Between the trimmed V and J ends, which lost 7 bases and 4 bases, there was a span of 9 bases. This CDR3 has 12 residues.